These 13 T cell receptor beta chains share one sample of origin, sequenced in a study of PD-1 blockade in classical Hodgkin lymphoma. As to time point: newly diagnosed, previously untreated cHL patient sample. Using magnetic negative selection, the CD4+ T cells were separated out of thawed PBMCs. Libraries were prepared by immunoSEQ multiplex PCR; TCRdb keeps only in-frame clonotypes and omits some of them. This table holds approximately 21,000 clones, approximately 90% found once. Sequencing used CD4+ T cells from blood. All receptors derive from a human donor with classical Hodgkin lymphoma.

The V and J genes are TRBV4-2 and TRBJ1-2; TRBD1 might be the D (5 bases). The CDR3 covers 14 residues. The V gene lost 2 bases and the J gene lost 7 bases, with 14 bases spanning the gap. Per the germline V gene, CDR1 is LGHNA and CDR2 is YNFKEQ. CDR3 bases: TGTGCCAGCAGCCAACTTAGATTTGGGGGTGGCTACACCTTC. This sequence encodes CASSQLRFGGGYTF.

This chain links TRBV7-3 with TRBJ1-1; no definite D call. Germline loops: CDR1 SGHTA, CDR2 FQGTGA. V dropped 0 bases and J dropped 0 bases, with 8 bases sitting between them. This CDR3 has 15 residues. CDR3 nucleotide sequence: TGTGCCAGCAGCTTAACACCAACGATGAACACTGAAGCTTTCTTT. This encodes CASSLTPTMNTEAFF.

V is TRBV15 and J is TRBJ2-7; 8 bases are shared with TRBD1. CDR1 and CDR2 (germline): LNHNV, YYDKDF (reference sequence). With 1 base clipped from V and 6 bases from J, the junction kept 14 bases outside the gene matches. The CDR3 extends over 17 amino acids. The CDR3 DNA follows: TGTGCCACCAGCAGAGGAATGACAGGGGATTTGAAGGGCGAGCAGTACTTC. It specifies CATSRGMTGDLKGEQYF.

The CDR3 sequence: CASSPTSGKTDTQYF. In DNA form, the CDR3 reads TGTGCCAGCTCGCCGACTAGCGGGAAGACAGATACGCAGTATTTT. The genes are TRBV18 and TRBJ2-3; 11 bases line up with TRBD2. The germline V gene has CDR1 KGHSH and CDR2 LQKENI. The CDR3 length is 15 residues. The trim removed 6 bases at V and 3 bases at J, leaving 5 bases unmatched.

The table lists this clone with a count of one. The J gene is TRBJ2-5, the V gene TRBV7-7; no definite D call. V was pared by 2 bases and J by 0 bases, with 4 bases between. Germline loops: CDR1 SSHAT, CDR2 FNYEAQ (reference sequence). The CDR3 sequence is 13 residues long. CDR3 sequence: CASSLLHQETQYF. In DNA form, the CDR3 reads TGTGCCAGCAGCTTATTGCACCAAGAGACCCAGTACTTC.

This clone occurred once. This chain uses TRBV7-8 with TRBJ1-5; D uncertain. V was pared by 4 bases and J by 4 bases, with 11 bases between. The CDR3 length is 14 residues. Germline loops: CDR1 SGHVS, CDR2 FQNEAQ. The CDR3 loop reads CASSYHRGNQPQHF. The CDR3 DNA follows: TGTGCCAGCAGCTACCATCGGGGAAATCAGCCCCAGCATTTT.

The J gene is TRBJ2-3, the V gene TRBV19, with 13 nucleotides matching TRBD2. The CDR3 runs to 18 residues. Trimming at V came to 5 bases and at J to 3 bases, leaving 11 bases not matched to a gene. The germline gives CDR1 LNHDA, CDR2 SQIVND (reference sequence). CDR3 residues: CASSRTSGGAFGTDTQYF. The CDR3, as DNA: TGTGCCAGTAGTCGTACTAGCGGGGGGGCCTTTGGTACAGATACGCAGTATTTT.

The chain uses TRBV19 and TRBJ2-1; 10 bases align to TRBD1. Germline assignment: CDR1 LNHDA and CDR2 SQIVND (reference sequence). The CDR3 runs to 16 residues. The ends lost 5 bases at V and 7 bases at J; junction bases unmatched: 11. The CDR3 sequence: CASSVPRDRGLNEQFF. The CDR3 region has the DNA TGTGCCAGTAGTGTCCCTCGGGACAGGGGATTGAATGAGCAGTTCTTC.

The J gene is TRBJ1-6, the V gene TRBV15, with 9 positions matching TRBD1. The trim removed 3 bases at V and 7 bases at J, leaving 4 bases unmatched. CDR3 size: 15 residues. Germline V lookup: CDR1 LNHNV, CDR2 YYDKDF (reference sequence). The DNA of the CDR3 is TGTGCCACCAGCAGGAGAGGGACAGGGAATTCACCCCTCCACTTT. It codes for CATSRRGTGNSPLHF.

This chain joins TRBV6-1 and TRBJ1-5, with TRBD1 identical over 7 bases. Germline V gene lookup returns CDR1 MNHNS and CDR2 SASEGT. Trimming took 6 bases from V and 7 from J; bases not matched to a gene: 6. The CDR3 is made up of 13 amino acids. The CDR3 DNA is TGTGCCAGCAGAAGAGGGGGCGAACAGCCCCAGCATTTT. Protein product: CASRRGGEQPQHF.

CDR3 sequence (DNA): TGTGCCAGCAGCTTGCTCCCCGGACTGGGTAGCGGGGTGGTAGAGACCCAGTACTTC. Translating gives CASSLLPGLGSGVVETQYF. The V gene is TRBV7-2, the J gene TRBJ2-5, with TRBD2 matching over 8 bases. The CDR3 consists of 19 residues. Germline V gives CDR1 SGHTA, CDR2 FQGNSA. Trimming removed 3 bases from V and 4 bases from J; junction bases left unmatched: 19.

V gene TRBV4-3 combines with J gene TRBJ1-2; D is ambiguous. Trimming stripped 2 bases from V and 2 bases from J, with 12 bases between. Per the germline V gene, CDR1 is LGHNA and CDR2 is YSLEER. This CDR3 region has 15 residues. CDR3: CASSQIGFENYGYTF. The CDR3 coding sequence is TGCGCCAGCAGCCAAATAGGGTTTGAGAACTATGGCTACACCTTC.

A word on this clone: Germline and junction disagree at one end, which may indicate a read error. The genes are TRBV7-9 and TRBJ2-3; D is ambiguous. CDR3 length equals 11 residues. Germline V gene sequence: CDR1 SEHNR, CDR2 FQNEAQ (reference sequence). This CDR3 is CVSSESDTQYF. The CDR3 DNA reads TGTGTCAGCAGCGAGTCAGATACGCAGTATTTT.